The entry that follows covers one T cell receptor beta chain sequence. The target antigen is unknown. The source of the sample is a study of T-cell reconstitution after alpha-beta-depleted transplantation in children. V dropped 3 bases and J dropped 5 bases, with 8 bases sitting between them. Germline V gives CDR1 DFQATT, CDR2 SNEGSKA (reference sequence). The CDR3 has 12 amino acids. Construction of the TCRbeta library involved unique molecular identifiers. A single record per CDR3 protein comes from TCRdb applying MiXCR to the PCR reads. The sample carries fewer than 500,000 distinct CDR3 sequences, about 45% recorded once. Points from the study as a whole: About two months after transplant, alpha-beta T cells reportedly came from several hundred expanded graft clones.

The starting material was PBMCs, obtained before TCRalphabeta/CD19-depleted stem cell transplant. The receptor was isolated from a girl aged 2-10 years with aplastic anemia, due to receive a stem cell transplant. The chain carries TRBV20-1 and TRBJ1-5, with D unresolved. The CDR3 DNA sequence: TGCAGTGCTAGTGCCTTAGATCAGCCCCAGCATTTT. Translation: CSASALDQPQHF.